This entry describes one T cell receptor beta chain. V was trimmed by 0 bases and J by 5 bases, leaving 10 bases between them. The V gene's germline CDR1 is MNHEY and CDR2 SMNVEV (reference sequence). This CDR3 has 14 residues. These data are taken from a study of blood T cell repertoires in COVID-19. Study as a whole: Collection of acute and convalescent COVID-19 samples took place in the United States, Italy and Spain. PBMCs, B-cell-depleted T cells, or T cells were the source of the cDNA or gDNA that made up the material.

In the original processing: Scientists estimated how many nucleated cells there were by amplifying reference gene primers. The assay was immunoSEQ multiplex PCR, and TCRdb's table has in-frame clones only and misses some. V and J calls and clone size are those listed in that table; D and trimming were worked out from the DNA. The sample records about 100,000 clones, around four fifths being singletons. The V and J genes are TRBV27 and TRBJ1-1, with no clear D. The clonotype originates from a woman aged 65 to 85 with acute or convalescent COVID-19. Sequenced input: peripheral blood. The CDR3, as DNA: TGTGCCAGCAGTTTATCACCCCCGGGTACTGAAGCTTTCTTT. Translating gives CASSLSPPGTEAFF.